The 6 T cell receptor beta chains in this list originate from one sample, sequenced in a study of shared T cell receptors in the human thymus. The method was immunoSEQ multiplex PCR; TCRdb's version includes in-frame clones alone and lacks a portion of them. The sample lists 700,000 or so clones; 75% to 90% were seen once. A further study also used this sample, focusing on human thymus T cells.

Sequenced material: thymocytes. The receptors originated from a girl under three years old with a congenital heart defect.

The gene calls are TRBV9 and TRBJ1-1; D perhaps matches TRBD1 (6 bases). This CDR3 is 17 amino acids long. The ends were cut back, 1 base at V and 6 bases at J, with 22 bases in the middle. CDR1 SGDLS and CDR2 YYNGEE come from the germline V gene. The CDR3 bases are TGTGCCAGCAGCGTATATGGGACACGGACCGGTGACCCTGAAGCTTTCTTT. Amino acids: CASSVYGTRTGDPEAFF.

This rearrangement joins TRBV6-5 to TRBJ2-2, with a weak D call TRBD2 (5 bases). This CDR3 region has 14 residues. Germline-derived CDR1 and CDR2 are MNHEY and SVGAGI. Trimming took off 7 bases at V and 3 bases at J, with 12 bases between the two ends. The CDR3, as DNA: TGTGCCAGCATCCAAATGGAGGACACCGGGGAGCTGTTTTTT. This codes for CASIQMEDTGELFF.

The chain joins TRBV21-1 to TRBJ2-7; TRBD2 is the table's D call, not checked against the DNA. TRBV21-1 is listed as a pseudogene. There are 14 residues in the CDR3. CDR3 bases: TGTGCCAGCAGCAAAGTGGGGGGGAAGGACGAGCAGTACTTC. Translation gives CASSKVGGKDEQYF.

The chain uses TRBV19 and TRBJ1-1; D call uncertain. Germline loops: CDR1 LNHDA, CDR2 SQIVND (reference sequence). Trimming took 3 bases from V and 4 from J, leaving 9 bases between them. The CDR3 loop spans 13 amino acids. The CDR3 nucleotides are TGTGCCAGTAGTATCTGGGGAGTCACTGAAGCTTTCTTT. Protein product: CASSIWGVTEAFF.

This clone was counted a few times. The chain links TRBV19 to TRBJ2-7; perhaps TRBD2 as D (7 bases). V dropped 1 base and J dropped 4 bases, with 14 bases sitting between them. The CDR3 length is 15 residues. Germline CDR1 LNHDA, CDR2 SQIVND (reference sequence). The DNA for the CDR3 is TGTGCCAGTAGTATAGTTGGGGGGGCCCTATACGAGCAGTACTTC. Encoded protein: CASSIVGGALYEQYF.

This rearrangement joins TRBV19 to TRBJ1-1, with a tentative D call TRBD1 (5 bases). The V end was cut by 3 bases, the J end by 3 bases, with 17 bases between. In germline, CDR1 is LNHDA, CDR2 SQIVND (reference sequence). The CDR3 spans 16 residues. The DNA for the CDR3 is TGTGCCAGTAGTATTGAGGTGGGGGAGGGGTACACTGAAGCTTTCTTT. Its protein product is CASSIEVGEGYTEAFF.